These 21 T cell receptor beta chains came from one sample sequenced in a study of cytomegalovirus exposure and HLA in healthy donors. In the PCR, 60 Vbeta and 13 Jbeta primers were used. Clones were sequenced by immunoSEQ multiplex PCR, and TCRdb holds only the in-frame ones, with some missing. The data hold fewer than 150,000 clones, with approximately 80% observed a single time. What was sequenced was PBMCs. The source is a man aged 25-40 years in good health and CMV-seronegative.

This rearrangement joins TRBV29-1 to TRBJ1-2; perhaps TRBD1 as D (5 bases). Per the germline V gene, CDR1 is SQVTM and CDR2 is ANQGSEA. The V gene lost 3 bases and the J gene lost 8 bases, with 10 bases spanning the gap. This CDR3 is 11 amino acids long. The CDR3 DNA follows: TGCAGCGTTGATGGGGGGTTCGGCTACACCTTC. It is translated as CSVDGGFGYTF.

The rearrangement links TRBV27 to TRBJ1-5, with 9 bases that match TRBD1. The germline gives CDR1 MNHEY, CDR2 SMNVEV (reference sequence). This CDR3 has 14 residues. V lost 5 bases and J lost 7; bases outside the gene matches: 6. The chain's CDR3 is CASSTTGGRQPQHF. CDR3 nucleotide sequence: TGTGCCAGCAGTACCACAGGGGGCAGGCAGCCCCAGCATTTT.

V and J are TRBV10-3 and TRBJ2-5, with no clear D. The germline CDR1 and CDR2 sequences are ENHRY and SYGVKD. CDR3 length: 13 amino acids. The ends were cut back, 2 bases at V and 5 bases at J, with 9 bases in the middle. The CDR3 bases are TGTGCCATCAGTGAGGCCGGTCGGGAGACCCAGTACTTC. Translation gives CAISEAGRETQYF.

This clone has just a few counts. CDR3 sequence: CASSEFSAIGNEQFF. CDR3 nucleotides: TGTGCCAGCAGTGAGTTTAGCGCAATCGGTAATGAGCAGTTCTTC. V and J are TRBV6-1 and TRBJ2-1; tentative D call: TRBD2 (5 bases). This CDR3 has 15 residues. Germline CDR1 MNHNS, CDR2 SASEGT. With 3 bases removed from V and 7 bases from J, the gap between germline ends came to 16 bases.

The genes are TRBV28 and TRBJ1-3; 7 nucleotides align to TRBD1. This CDR3 has 12 residues. V trimming: 2 bases; J trimming: 8 bases; junction bases outside the gene matches: 0. The germline V gene has CDR1 MDHEN and CDR2 SYDVKM. This CDR3 reads CASSLQGDTIYF. As DNA, the CDR3 is TGTGCCAGCAGTTTACAGGGGGACACCATATATTTT.

The chain couples TRBV19 to TRBJ2-5; 7 nucleotides align to TRBD1. Per the germline V gene, CDR1 is LNHDA and CDR2 is SQIVND (reference sequence). V trimming: 3 bases; J trimming: 0 bases; junction bases outside the gene matches: 7. CDR3 length equals 16 residues. CDR3 coding DNA: TGTGCCAGTAGTATCTCAGGCAGGGGGTACCAAGAGACCCAGTACTTC. Translation gives CASSISGRGYQETQYF.

This clone was counted a few times. The J gene is TRBJ2-7, the V gene TRBV19; 9 nucleotides agree with TRBD2. The J segment lost 5 bases and the V segment lost 6 bases, leaving 8 bases of the junction unmatched. The CDR3 loop spans 14 amino acids. The V gene's germline CDR1 is LNHDA and CDR2 SQIVND (reference sequence). The CDR3 nucleotides read TGTGCCAGTAGCTATAGCGGGAGCCACGACGAGCAGTACTTC. This gives the protein CASSYSGSHDEQYF.

The V gene is TRBV18, the J gene TRBJ2-7, with D perhaps TRBD2 (6 bases). In germline, CDR1 is KGHSH, CDR2 LQKENI. This CDR3 has 14 amino acids. Trimming removed 4 bases at V and 5 bases at J, with 15 bases between. This CDR3 reads CASSLSGGGNEQYF. The CDR3 bases are TGTGCCAGCTCACTCAGTGGGGGAGGAAACGAGCAGTACTTC.

This sequence joins TRBV5-5 and TRBJ1-2, with 9 bases fitting TRBD1. Trimming took 3 bases from V and 4 from J; bases not matched to a gene: 7. The germline V gene has CDR1 SGHKS and CDR2 YYEKEE (reference sequence). The CDR3 has 15 residues. CDR3 nucleotides: TGTGCCAGCAGCTCACAGGGGGCGAGGAGCTATGGCTACACCTTC. It specifies CASSSQGARSYGYTF.

CDR3 protein: CAWSVGRHTQYF. DNA of the CDR3: TGTGCCTGGAGTGTCGGTCGTCATACGCAGTATTTT. This chain links TRBV30 with TRBJ2-3; D gene unclear. The CDR3 is 12 amino acids. CDR1 and CDR2 from the germline V gene are GTSNPN and SVGIG (reference sequence). Trimming shortened V by 0 bases and J by 7 bases, and 8 bases separated the two germline ends.

The CDR3 bases are TGTGCCAGCAGAAGACTGGCCCTGGGGCAGTACTTC. This sequence encodes CASRRLALGQYF. The chain employs TRBV6-4 and TRBJ2-7; D gene ambiguous. The germline gives CDR1 MRHNA, CDR2 SNTAGT. The CDR3 contains 12 residues. V was pared by 6 bases and J by 9 bases, with 15 bases between.

This chain links TRBV4-3 with TRBJ2-7; the D gene is possibly TRBD2 (6 bases). Per germline, CDR1 LGHNA and CDR2 YSLEER. The CDR3 has 15 amino acids. V lost 1 base and J lost 5, with 15 bases in between. CDR3 protein: CASSQAWGVGNEQYF. The DNA of the CDR3 is TGCGCCAGCAGCCAAGCGTGGGGGGTGGGTAACGAGCAGTACTTC.

A note on this clone: At the DNA level, this CDR3 is encoded by other sequences in the same sample as well. The genes are TRBV9 and TRBJ1-5; D is perhaps TRBD1 (5 bases). Trimming left V 0 bases short and J 6 bases short, with 10 bases between. The CDR3 sequence is 14 residues long. Germline V gives CDR1 SGDLS, CDR2 YYNGEE. The CDR3 is CASSVGGGGQPQHF. In nucleotides, the CDR3 is TGTGCCAGCAGCGTAGGGGGGGGTGGTCAGCCCCAGCATTTT.

CDR3 coding DNA: TGCGCCAGCAGCTTAGGGACTAGCGGGCTTACGCAGTATTTT. This sequence encodes CASSLGTSGLTQYF. V gene TRBV5-1 combines with J gene TRBJ2-3, with TRBD2 matching 12 bases. The ends lost 2 bases at V and 8 bases at J; junction bases unmatched: 3. Germline V gene sequence: CDR1 SGHRS, CDR2 YFSETQ. This CDR3 has 14 amino acids.

V gene TRBV27 combines with J gene TRBJ2-7, with D possibly being TRBD1 (6 bases). This CDR3 contains 15 residues. CDR1 is MNHEY and CDR2 is SMNVEV in the germline V gene (reference sequence). Trimming removed 5 bases from V and 3 bases from J, with 17 bases in between. This chain's CDR3 is CASSLIQGRYYEQYF. The CDR3, as DNA: TGTGCCAGCAGTCTCATACAGGGCCGGTACTACGAGCAGTACTTC.

This clone was found a few times. This rearrangement joins TRBV28 to TRBJ1-1; TRBD1 might be the D (5 bases). The V gene's germline CDR1 is MDHEN and CDR2 SYDVKM. The length of the CDR3 is 12 residues. Trimming took off 4 bases at V and 5 bases at J, with 8 bases between the two ends. The CDR3 nucleotides read TGTGCCAGCAGTTGGGCAGGGACTGAAGCTTTCTTT. Protein: CASSWAGTEAFF.

The CDR3: CASSPRGLTSGSQETQYF. Here the CDR3 DNA reads TGTGCCAGCAGCCCCAGGGGCCTTACTAGCGGGAGTCAAGAGACCCAGTACTTC. The gene calls are TRBV9 and TRBJ2-5; 11 bases are a match to TRBD2. The germline V gene has CDR1 SGDLS and CDR2 YYNGEE. This CDR3 has 18 amino acids. After removal of 4 bases from V and 2 bases from J, the junction contained 13 bases not matched to a gene.

The rearrangement joins TRBV7-2 to TRBJ2-7; 10 bases fit TRBD2. Germline V gene data show CDR1 as SGHTA and CDR2 as FQGNSA. CDR3 length: 17 amino acids. Trimming cost V 1 base and J 6 bases; bases outside gene matches: 12. The CDR3 nucleotides read TGTGCCAGCAGCTTAGAGGGGAGCGGGAGGGCGGTGAGCGAGCAGTACTTC. The encoded protein is CASSLEGSGRAVSEQYF.

This chain uses TRBV5-8 with TRBJ2-5, with D unclear. The CDR3 is made up of 12 amino acids. Germline CDR1 SGHTS, CDR2 YDEGEE. Trimming took 3 bases from V and 5 from J, leaving 8 bases between them. The CDR3 DNA reads as TGTGCCAGCAGCTCAGGTGGGGAGACCCAGTACTTC. Translation: CASSSGGETQYF.

This chain uses TRBV28 with TRBJ1-5; D possibly corresponds to TRBD1 (5 bases). The CDR3 has 17 amino acids. Germline lookup yields CDR1 MDHEN and CDR2 SYDVKM. V was trimmed by 5 bases and J by 2 bases, leaving 19 bases between them. The CDR3 here is CASSRIRGINGNQPQHF. CDR3 in DNA: TGTGCCAGCAGTCGAATCCGGGGGATTAACGGCAATCAGCCCCAGCATTTT. The full variable domain, rest sourced from reference TRBV28 and TRBJ1-5, is DVKVTQSSRYLVKRTGEKVFLECVQDMDHENMFWYRQDPGLGLRLIYFSYDVKMKEKGDIPEGYSVSREKKERFSLILESASTNQTSMYLCASSRIRGINGNQPQHFGDGTRLSIL.

V and J are TRBV5-6 and TRBJ1-2, with 9 positions matching TRBD1. This CDR3 has 13 residues. Germline values: CDR1 SGHDT, CDR2 YYEEEE. The V segment lost 7 bases and the J segment 5 bases; nucleotides outside the gene matches: 6. This chain's CDR3 is CASQPGQGYGYTF. CDR3 nucleotide sequence: TGTGCCAGCCAACCTGGACAGGGGTATGGCTACACCTTC. Variable domain in full (rest from reference TRBV5-6 and TRBJ1-2): DAGVTQSPTHLIKTRGQQVTLRCSPKSGHDTVSWYQQALGQGPQFIFQYYEEEERQRGNFPDRFSGHQFPNYSSELNVNALLLGDSALYLCASQPGQGYGYTFGSGTRLTVV.